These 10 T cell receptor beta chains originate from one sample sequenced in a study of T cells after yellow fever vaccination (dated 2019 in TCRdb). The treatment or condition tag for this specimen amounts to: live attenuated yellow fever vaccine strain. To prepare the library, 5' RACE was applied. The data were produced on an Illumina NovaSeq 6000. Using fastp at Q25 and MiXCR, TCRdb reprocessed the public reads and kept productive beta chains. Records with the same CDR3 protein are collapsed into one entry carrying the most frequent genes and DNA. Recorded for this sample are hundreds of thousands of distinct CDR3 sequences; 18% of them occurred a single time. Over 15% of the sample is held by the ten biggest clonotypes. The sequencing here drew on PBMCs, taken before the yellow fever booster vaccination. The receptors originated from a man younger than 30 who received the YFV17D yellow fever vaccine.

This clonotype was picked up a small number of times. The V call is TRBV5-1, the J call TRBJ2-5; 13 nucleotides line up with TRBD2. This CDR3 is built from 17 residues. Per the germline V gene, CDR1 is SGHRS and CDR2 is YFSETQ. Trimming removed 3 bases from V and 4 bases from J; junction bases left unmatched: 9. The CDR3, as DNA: TGCGCCAGCAGCTGGACTAGCGGGGGACCCCTTGGAGAGACCCAGTACTTC. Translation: CASSWTSGGPLGETQYF. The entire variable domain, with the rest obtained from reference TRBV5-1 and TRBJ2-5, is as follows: KAGVTQTPRYLIKTRGQQVTLSCSPISGHRSVSWYQQTPGQGLQFLFEYFSETQRNKGNFPGRFSGRQFSNSRSEMNVSTLELGDSALYLCASSWTSGGPLGETQYFGPGTRLLVL.

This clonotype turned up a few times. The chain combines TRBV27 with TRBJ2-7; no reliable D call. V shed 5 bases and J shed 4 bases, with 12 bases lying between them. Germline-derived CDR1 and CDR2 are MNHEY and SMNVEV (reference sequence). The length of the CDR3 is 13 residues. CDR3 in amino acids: CASSPTMGYEQYF. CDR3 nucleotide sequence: TGTGCCAGCAGTCCCACTATGGGATACGAGCAGTACTTC.

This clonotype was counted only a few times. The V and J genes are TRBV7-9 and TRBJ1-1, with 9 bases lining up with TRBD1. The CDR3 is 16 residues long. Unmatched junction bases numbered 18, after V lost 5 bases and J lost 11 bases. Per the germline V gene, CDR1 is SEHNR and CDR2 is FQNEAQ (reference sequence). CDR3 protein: CASSARPGQGHWGAFF. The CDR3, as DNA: TGTGCCAGCAGCGCACGTCCGGGACAGGGACATTGGGGTGCTTTCTTT.

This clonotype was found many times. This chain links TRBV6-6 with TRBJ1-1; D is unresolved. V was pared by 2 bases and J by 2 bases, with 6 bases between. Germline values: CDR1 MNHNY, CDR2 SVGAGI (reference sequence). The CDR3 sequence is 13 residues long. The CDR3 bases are TGTGCCAGCAGTTACCTGCTAAACACTGAAGCTTTCTTT. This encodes CASSYLLNTEAFF.

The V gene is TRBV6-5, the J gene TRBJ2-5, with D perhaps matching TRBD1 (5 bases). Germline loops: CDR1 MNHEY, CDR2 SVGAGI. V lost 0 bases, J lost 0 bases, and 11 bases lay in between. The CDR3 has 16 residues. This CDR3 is CASSYSGAAYQETQYF. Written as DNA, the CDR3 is TGTGCCAGCAGTTACTCAGGGGCAGCTTACCAAGAGACCCAGTACTTC.

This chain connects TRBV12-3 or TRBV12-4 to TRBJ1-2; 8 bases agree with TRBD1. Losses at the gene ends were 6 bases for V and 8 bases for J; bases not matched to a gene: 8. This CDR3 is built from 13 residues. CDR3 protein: CASRWTGKGGYTF. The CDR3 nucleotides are TGTGCCAGCAGGTGGACAGGGAAGGGCGGCTACACCTTC.

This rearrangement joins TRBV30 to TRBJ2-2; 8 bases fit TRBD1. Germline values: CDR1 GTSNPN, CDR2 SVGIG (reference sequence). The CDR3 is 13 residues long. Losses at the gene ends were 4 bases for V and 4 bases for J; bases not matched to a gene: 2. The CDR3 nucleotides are TGTGCCTGGACAGGGGGCTTCACCGGGGAGCTGTTTTTT. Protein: CAWTGGFTGELFF. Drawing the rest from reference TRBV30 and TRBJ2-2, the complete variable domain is SQTIHQWPATLVQPVGSPLSLECTVEGTSNPNLYWYRQAAGRGLQLLFYSVGIGQISSEVPQNLSASRPQDRQFILSSKKLLLSDSGFYLCAWTGGFTGELFFGEGSRLTVL.

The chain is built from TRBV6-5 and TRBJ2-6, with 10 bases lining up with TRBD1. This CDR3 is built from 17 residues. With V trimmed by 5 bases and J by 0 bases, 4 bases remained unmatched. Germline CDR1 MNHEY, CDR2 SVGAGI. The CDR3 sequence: CASSPDRGISGANVLTF. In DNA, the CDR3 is TGTGCCAGCAGTCCGGACAGGGGGATCTCTGGGGCCAACGTCCTGACTTTC.

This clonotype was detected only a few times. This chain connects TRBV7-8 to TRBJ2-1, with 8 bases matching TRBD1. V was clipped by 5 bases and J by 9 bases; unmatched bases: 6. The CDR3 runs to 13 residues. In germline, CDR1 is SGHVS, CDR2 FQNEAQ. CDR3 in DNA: TGTGCCAGCAGCGCCCAGGGGGCGGTTGAGCAGTTCTTC. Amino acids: CASSAQGAVEQFF.

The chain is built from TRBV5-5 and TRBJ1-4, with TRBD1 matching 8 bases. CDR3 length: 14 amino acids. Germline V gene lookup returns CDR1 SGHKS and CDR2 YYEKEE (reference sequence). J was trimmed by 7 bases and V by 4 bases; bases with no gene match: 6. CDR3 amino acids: CASSQGASGEKLFF. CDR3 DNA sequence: TGTGCCAGCAGCCAGGGGGCTTCGGGTGAAAAACTGTTTTTT.